Sequencing of this T cell receptor beta chain was carried out in a study of blood T cell repertoires in COVID-19. Only in-frame clones appear in the TCRdb table, and some are missing; sequencing was by immunoSEQ multiplex PCR. The sample consists of about 160,000 clones, about 85% of them appearing once. V was cut by 0 bases and J by 9 bases, with 12 bases left in between. The length of the CDR3 is 14 residues. CDR1 SGHTA and CDR2 FQGNSA come from the germline V gene. Each recovered donor of Cohort 3 presented with two negative PCRs, clearance, or symptom resolution. This clone occurred once. This chain uses TRBV7-2 with TRBJ2-1, with D maybe TRBD2 (6 bases). The sequenced material came from PBMCs or T cells enriched from blood (not recorded which). This sequence was found in a woman aged 45-65 years who had recovered from COVID-19. CDR3 in amino acids: CASSLAGGRFEQFF. The CDR3 region has the DNA TGTGCCAGCAGCTTAGCGGGGGGTCGTTTTGAGCAGTTCTTC.